The clone carrying this T cell receptor beta chain was picked up a small number of times. Its antigen is not known. Single cDNA molecules in the library carried unique molecular identifiers attached during preparation. TCRdb reanalysed the RACE reads using MiXCR and keeps one entry per CDR3 protein. This table has approximately 75,000 distinct CDR3 sequences, 6.5% to 10% appearing once. Time point given: patch test 2, 6 weeks after DPC sensitization. Treatment given: therapeutic diphenylcyclopropenone sensitization with weekly scalp DPC. This record belongs to a study of human T cells and chemical hapten exposure. Study results and limitations: TCRs whose frequency exceeded 1 in 1000 remained the same following DPC sensitization.

V was pared by 7 bases and J by 7 bases, with 10 bases between. This CDR3 contains 12 residues. Germline V gene lookup returns CDR1 MNHEY and CDR2 SVGAGI. The input for sequencing was whole blood, taken in connection with sensitization to the hapten diphenylcyclopropenone (DPC). The genes are TRBV6-5 and TRBJ2-2; D not certain. This receptor was taken from a woman between 50 and 59 years old with alopecia areata. Some clones in this sample may be carry-over from other donors' samples. The DNA of the CDR3 is TGTGCCAGCAACCCCAATAACGGGGAGCTGTTTTTT. This sequence encodes CASNPNNGELFF.